This TCR beta chain was retrieved from a study of blood T cell repertoires in COVID-19. For the study at large: The analysed material was cDNA or gDNA that came from T cells, B-cell-depleted T cells, or PBMCs.

Cohort allocation depended upon clinical history that participants reported. Recovered Cohort 3 donors showed two negative PCRs, clearance, or symptom resolution. CDR3 length: 17 residues. Deletions cut 3 bases from V and 4 bases from J, with 21 bases between. Germline V CDR1 and CDR2: LGHNA, YSLEER. This clone was counted once. Profiled with immunoSEQ multiplex PCR; TCRdb holds only in-frame clones, not every one. The sample carries about 200,000 clones, 85% recorded once. The receptor was derived from a man between 35 and 55 years old who had recovered from COVID-19. The rearrangement uses TRBV4-3 and TRBJ1-2, with TRBD1 as a possible D gene (6 bases). The specimen was PBMCs or T cells enriched from blood (not recorded which). The CDR3 loop is CASSQATGTPNRYGYTF. The CDR3 region has the DNA TGCGCCAGCAGCCAGGCTACCGGGACACCTAATCGCTATGGCTACACCTTC.